A single T cell receptor beta chain is shown here with its context. Its antigen is currently unknown. J gave up 14 bases and V 7 bases, and 16 bases lay outside the gene matches. Germline assignment: CDR1 MNHEY and CDR2 SMNVEV (reference sequence). The CDR3 length is 15 residues. The PCR used 60 Vbeta and 13 Jbeta primers. As processed by the authors: A later analysis tallied tens of millions of unique TCR beta chains, 9 million to 12 million of them shared. Only in-frame clones appear in the TCRdb table, and some are missing; sequencing was by immunoSEQ multiplex PCR. Clonal size and the V and J genes are those of that table, whereas D and trimming came from the DNA. This table has roughly 150,000 clones, 82% appearing once. The data are from a study of cytomegalovirus exposure and HLA in healthy donors. General study findings and limits: The investigators catalogued 150 to 200 TCR beta chains as cytomegalovirus-associated.

Among the donors, all were healthy bone marrow donors. Sequencing input: PBMCs. The receptor comes from a woman aged 45-60 years in good health and CMV-seropositive. The V call is TRBV27, the J call TRBJ1-6; 8 nucleotides match TRBD1. CDR3 in amino acids: CASTRDRTSTTTLHF. In nucleotides, the CDR3 is TGTGCCAGCACCCGGGACAGGACCTCGACCACAACCCTCCACTTT.